Below, 18 T cell receptor beta chains from the same sample are listed, as sequenced in a study of blood T cell repertoires in COVID-19 (TCRdb year 2020). Libraries were constructed by the immunoSEQ multiplex PCR assay. The immuneACCESS repertoire file appears here via TCRdb, limited to in-frame rearrangements. These files lack a portion of the clones; in checked studies, under half of the deficit traces to unresolved V genes, and the cause of the others is not known. This sample holds approximately 77,000 clones; around nine tenths were observed only once. In total, the top ten clones hold roughly 4.4% of the sample. The sample consisted of peripheral blood. Receptor source: a man aged 45-65 years with active COVID-19.

V is TRBV7-2 and J is TRBJ2-5; D is perhaps TRBD2 (7 bases). Germline assignment: CDR1 SGHTA and CDR2 FQGNSA. Trimming removed 3 bases from V and 4 bases from J, with 9 bases in between. The CDR3 consists of 13 residues. The CDR3 DNA reads TGTGCCAGCAGCTTCGGGGGGCGAGAGACCCAGTACTTC. It is translated as CASSFGGRETQYF.

The rearrangement links TRBV7-9 to TRBJ2-7; TRBD2 matches 8 bases. The CDR3 runs to 16 residues. Per the germline V gene, CDR1 is SEHNR and CDR2 is FQNEAQ (reference sequence). The J segment lost 0 bases and the V segment lost 6 bases, leaving 10 bases of the junction unmatched. CDR3 nucleotide sequence: TGTGCCAGCAGGGACCCCGCCCGGGAGGGCTCCTACGAGCAGTACTTC. Amino acid sequence: CASRDPAREGSYEQYF.

The chain couples TRBV19 to TRBJ2-3; 9 bases are a match to TRBD1. Germline-derived CDR1 and CDR2 are LNHDA and SQIVND (reference sequence). J lost 4 bases, V lost 8 bases, and 13 bases had no gene match. There are 16 residues in the CDR3. This chain's CDR3 is CASSRQGGRRADTQYF. The CDR3 DNA reads as TGTGCCAGTTCAAGACAGGGGGGGCGTCGGGCAGATACGCAGTATTTT.

Here the CDR3 DNA reads TGTGCCAGCAGTTTAGTCAGGAACACTGAAGCTTTCTTT. Translated, it gives CASSLVRNTEAFF. The gene calls are TRBV12-3 or TRBV12-4 and TRBJ1-1; D gene ambiguous. V lost 1 base and J 1 base, leaving 4 bases between the germline ends. This CDR3 has 13 amino acids.

The chain couples TRBV10-3 to TRBJ1-1; 7 bases line up with TRBD1. CDR3 length: 14 amino acids. V shed 6 bases, J shed 6 bases, and the junction held 10 bases outside the gene matches. Germline loops: CDR1 ENHRY, CDR2 SYGVKD. In DNA form, the CDR3 reads TGTGCCATCAGGGCCGGGACAGCCTCCCCTGAAGCTTTCTTT. Protein: CAIRAGTASPEAFF.

This clone was seen a handful of times. The chain has TRBV9 and TRBJ2-5, with 8 bases that match TRBD2. V was clipped by 2 bases and J by 4 bases; unmatched bases: 4. The CDR3 spans 14 residues. Germline CDR1 is SGDLS and CDR2 is YYNGEE. CDR3 DNA: TGTGCCAGCAGCGTGGGAAGCGGGGGAGAGACCCAGTACTTC. It yields the protein CASSVGSGGETQYF.

The chain links TRBV5-1 to TRBJ2-5; 15 positions agree with TRBD2. The germline CDR1 and CDR2 sequences are SGHRS and YFSETQ. Trimming removed 4 bases from V and 2 bases from J; junction bases left unmatched: 12. The CDR3 is 19 residues long. CDR3 sequence reads: CASSGTGTSGGTSQETQYF. The DNA for the CDR3 is TGCGCCAGCAGCGGAACCGGGACTAGCGGGGGGACCTCACAAGAGACCCAGTACTTC. Full variable domain (rest looked up from reference TRBV5-1 and TRBJ2-5): KAGVTQTPRYLIKTRGQQVTLSCSPISGHRSVSWYQQTPGQGLQFLFEYFSETQRNKGNFPGRFSGRQFSNSRSEMNVSTLELGDSALYLCASSGTGTSGGTSQETQYFGPGTRLLVL.

The chain joins TRBV11-2 to TRBJ1-1; D uncertain. Germline CDR1 SGHAT, CDR2 FQNNGV. V was trimmed by 5 bases and J by 3 bases, leaving 13 bases between them. The CDR3 has 14 residues. CDR3 nucleotides: TGTGCCAGCAGCCTGAGGGTCGGGCACACTGAAGCTTTCTTT. Protein: CASSLRVGHTEAFF.

This sequence joins TRBV28 and TRBJ1-2, with a possible D match to TRBD1 (6 bases). The germline gives CDR1 MDHEN, CDR2 SYDVKM. The CDR3 loop spans 15 amino acids. Trimming shortened V by 7 bases and J by 0 bases, and 15 bases separated the two germline ends. CDR3 bases: TGTGCCAGCAAAGATACAGGGCCCTCTAACTATGGCTACACCTTC. Its protein product is CASKDTGPSNYGYTF.

The chain carries TRBV10-3 and TRBJ1-1; the D gene is possibly TRBD1 (6 bases). Between the trimmed V and J ends, which lost 0 bases and 7 bases, there was a span of 18 bases. In germline, CDR1 is ENHRY, CDR2 SYGVKD. There are 16 residues in the CDR3. CDR3 DNA sequence: TGTGCCATCAGTGAGTCAGGGCCAGGGGTGAGTAGTGAAGCTTTCTTT. Translated: CAISESGPGVSSEAFF.

The DNA of the CDR3 is TGTGCCAGCAGTGGGGGGGGTCAGCCCCAGCATTTT. It codes for CASSGGGQPQHF. The chain carries TRBV12-3 or TRBV12-4 and TRBJ1-5; perhaps TRBD1 as D (5 bases). The CDR3 sequence is 12 residues long. V was pared by 5 bases and J by 6 bases, with 8 bases between.

A single count supports this clone. The chain combines TRBV27 with TRBJ1-5, with TRBD1 identical over 8 bases. V lost 6 bases and J lost 6; bases outside the gene matches: 7. The CDR3 contains 14 residues. CDR1 MNHEY and CDR2 SMNVEV come from the germline V gene (reference sequence). The DNA for the CDR3 is TGTGCCAGCAGCTTGGGGACAGGAGGTCAGCCCCAGCATTTT. This sequence encodes CASSLGTGGQPQHF.

The chain joins TRBV28 to TRBJ1-2; D uncertain. V gave up 3 bases and J gave up 3 bases, with 8 bases separating them. CDR1 and CDR2 from the germline V gene are MDHEN and SYDVKM. This CDR3 comprises 13 residues. CDR3 nucleotides: TGTGCCAGCAGTTTTGGCACCTACTATGGCTACACCTTC. It encodes CASSFGTYYGYTF.

CDR3 amino acids: CASRAGTGGTYEQYF. The CDR3 DNA is TGTGCCAGCAGGGCGGGGACAGGGGGGACCTACGAGCAGTACTTC. The chain combines TRBV6-5 with TRBJ2-7, with 11 bases aligning to TRBD1. In germline, CDR1 is MNHEY, CDR2 SVGAGI. The CDR3 spans 15 residues. Trimming removed 6 bases from V and 2 bases from J; junction bases left unmatched: 6.

The V call is TRBV28, the J call TRBJ1-5, with 8 bases aligning to TRBD1. This CDR3 comprises 15 residues. Germline CDR1 MDHEN, CDR2 SYDVKM. J gave up 0 bases and V 7 bases, and 5 bases lay outside the gene matches. The CDR3: CASKDRAYSNQPQHF. In DNA form, the CDR3 reads TGTGCCAGCAAGGACAGGGCCTATAGCAATCAGCCCCAGCATTTT. Full variable domain (outside the CDR3, taken from reference TRBV28 and TRBJ1-5): DVKVTQSSRYLVKRTGEKVFLECVQDMDHENMFWYRQDPGLGLRLIYFSYDVKMKEKGDIPEGYSVSREKKERFSLILESASTNQTSMYLCASKDRAYSNQPQHFGDGTRLSIL.

The gene calls are TRBV5-5 and TRBJ2-7, with D maybe TRBD1 (5 bases). Germline lookup yields CDR1 SGHKS and CDR2 YYEKEE (reference sequence). Deletions cut 4 bases from V and 4 bases from J, with 18 bases between. The CDR3 has 15 residues. The CDR3 region is CASSMSGFEPYEQYF. The CDR3 DNA reads TGTGCCAGCAGCATGTCAGGGTTTGAGCCTTACGAGCAGTACTTC.

CDR3 protein: CASSGLATANTGELFF. In DNA form, the CDR3 reads TGTGCCAGCAGCGGACTAGCGACCGCGAACACCGGGGAGCTGTTTTTT. This chain uses TRBV13 with TRBJ2-2; the match to TRBD2 covers 9 bases. V lost 5 bases to trimming and J lost 0 bases; unmatched junction nucleotides: 4. CDR1 PRHDT and CDR2 FYEKMQ come from the germline V gene (reference sequence). This CDR3 spans 16 amino acids.

This clone was detected a few times. The chain couples TRBV7-9 to TRBJ2-6, with D possibly matching TRBD2 (5 bases). CDR3 length equals 18 residues. V was trimmed by 0 bases and J by 1 base, leaving 13 bases between them. From germline, CDR1 is SEHNR and CDR2 FQNEAQ (reference sequence). In DNA form, the CDR3 reads TGTGCCAGCAGCTTAGCGCTCGGGATCCTGTCTGGGGCCAACGTCCTGACTTTC. Its translation is CASSLALGILSGANVLTF.